This entry features one TCR beta chain sequence. The table came from immunoSEQ multiplex PCR; TCRdb's copy has only in-frame clones and leaves some out. Among 1.5 million to 2.5 million clones listed, approximately 94% were seen once. The data belong to a study of shared clonotypes between healthy human individuals. Background on the study: Donors, aged 18 to 49, were a couple of women and a few men.

CD8 cells regarded as naive lacked CD45RO, were positively chosen for CCR7, and omitted terminally differentiated effector memory CD45RA+ cells. Sequencing used naive CD8+ T cells sorted from blood. This TCR was sampled from a man aged 18-30 years in good health.

The CDR3 DNA reads TGTGCCAGCAGCCCTGGTGGCACTGAAGCTTTCTTT. This gives the protein CASSPGGTEAFF. This rearrangement joins TRBV13 to TRBJ1-1, with D uncertain. In germline, CDR1 is PRHDT, CDR2 FYEKMQ (reference sequence). The CDR3 consists of 12 residues. V lost 5 bases, J lost 4 bases, and 8 bases lay in between.